A single sample is the source of the 8 T cell receptor beta chains below, sequenced in a study of blood T cell repertoires in COVID-19. Sequencing was performed with immunoSEQ multiplex PCR; in TCRdb, only in-frame clones are kept and a portion is missing. The sample consists of approximately 170,000 clones, around 82% of them appearing once. The sequencing input was peripheral blood. The receptors were gathered from a man aged 60 to 69 who had recovered from COVID-19.

This clone was detected only once. This chain links TRBV6-1 with TRBJ2-3, with 8 positions matching TRBD2. V lost 2 bases and J lost 4; bases outside the gene matches: 5. The V gene's germline CDR1 is MNHNS and CDR2 SASEGT. The CDR3 extends over 15 amino acids. The CDR3 nucleotides read TGTGCCAGCAGTGAATCCGGGGGGGTCTCAGATACGCAGTATTTT. Residues: CASSESGGVSDTQYF.

The V gene is TRBV9, the J gene TRBJ1-1; 10 bases align to TRBD1. V lost 0 bases to trimming and J lost 11 bases; unmatched junction nucleotides: 13. CDR1 and CDR2 (germline): SGDLS, YYNGEE. The CDR3 consists of 16 residues. The CDR3: CASSVGPDRGSMGAFF. CDR3 DNA sequence: TGTGCCAGCAGCGTAGGTCCGGACAGGGGGAGTATGGGCGCTTTCTTT. The full variable domain, completed using reference TRBV9 and TRBJ1-1, is DSGVTQTPKHLITATGQRVTLRCSPRSGDLSVYWYQQSLDQGLQFLIQYYNGEERAKGNILERFSAQQFPDLHSELNLSSLELGDSALYFCASSVGPDRGSMGAFFGQGTRLTVV.

Only a few counts were recorded for this clone. This rearrangement joins TRBV5-1 to TRBJ2-7; TRBD2 matches at 9 bases. V was clipped by 8 bases and J by 0 bases; unmatched bases: 9. Germline values: CDR1 SGHRS, CDR2 YFSETQ. There are 15 residues in the CDR3. The CDR3 nucleotides are TGCGCCAGTTCCATAGCGGGGGCCAACTCCTACGAGCAGTACTTC. It codes for CASSIAGANSYEQYF.

The chain uses TRBV18 and TRBJ2-1; 7 bases match TRBD1. The germline CDR1 and CDR2 sequences are KGHSH and LQKENI. This CDR3 is built from 16 residues. V was clipped by 2 bases and J by 4 bases; unmatched bases: 8. This chain's CDR3 is CASSPSRTGNYNEQFF. The CDR3 DNA follows: TGTGCCAGCTCACCATCCCGGACAGGAAATTACAATGAGCAGTTCTTC.

This chain links TRBV6-1 with TRBJ1-2; 10 positions match TRBD1. The J segment lost 3 bases and the V segment lost 2 bases, leaving 3 bases of the junction unmatched. The CDR3 consists of 15 residues. Germline V gene sequence: CDR1 MNHNS, CDR2 SASEGT. The CDR3 spells CASSERQGADYGYTF. CDR3 sequence (DNA): TGTGCCAGCAGTGAAAGACAGGGGGCGGACTATGGCTACACCTTC.

This clone was detected only once. In the same sample, other DNA sequences code for this CDR3. The chain couples TRBV5-1 to TRBJ2-5, with D possibly being TRBD1 (6 bases). The CDR3 has 14 amino acids. Germline CDR1 reads SGHRS; CDR2 reads YFSETQ. V was trimmed by 4 bases and J by 2 bases, leaving 12 bases between them. CDR3 residues: CASSPLGGQETQYF. The DNA for the CDR3 is TGCGCCAGCAGCCCCCTAGGGGGACAAGAGACCCAGTACTTC.

The chain combines TRBV7-8 with TRBJ1-5; D perhaps matches TRBD1 (6 bases). Germline V gene lookup returns CDR1 SGHVS and CDR2 FQNEAQ. Trimming stripped 2 bases from V and 6 bases from J, with 11 bases between. The CDR3 is 14 residues long. CDR3 DNA: TGTGCCAGCAGCTTAACAGGGTATGGTCAGCCCCAGCATTTT. It yields the protein CASSLTGYGQPQHF.

CDR3 nucleotide sequence: TGTGCCATCAGTGAGGGGTTAGGGGGTATCGGAAACACCATATATTTT. This translates into CAISEGLGGIGNTIYF. The rearrangement joins TRBV10-3 to TRBJ1-3, with D perhaps matching TRBD1 (6 bases). Germline values: CDR1 ENHRY, CDR2 SYGVKD. The CDR3 is 16 residues long. Trimming pared 2 bases from V and 4 bases from J, leaving 15 bases between.